This T cell receptor (beta chain) was found in a study of blood T cell repertoires in COVID-19. Study summary: Samples representing acute and convalescent COVID-19 were sourced from the United States, Italy and Spain. T cells, B-cell-depleted T cells, or PBMCs provided the cDNA or gDNA that served as material.

J lost 1 base, V lost 1 base, and 3 bases had no gene match. This CDR3 is built from 15 residues. The germline V gene has CDR1 MDHEN and CDR2 SYDVKM. Libraries were prepared by immunoSEQ multiplex PCR; TCRdb keeps only in-frame clonotypes and omits some of them. The sample has about 310,000 clones; about 91% are singletons. Before being deemed recovered, Cohort 3 donors had two negative PCRs, clearance, or symptom resolution. The chain recombines TRBV28 with TRBJ1-1; 7 bases are a match to TRBD1. This receptor was obtained from a woman aged 18-30 years who had recovered from COVID-19. Sequenced material: PBMCs or T cells enriched from blood (not recorded which). CDR3 DNA: TGTGCCAGCAGTTTATTCCGACAGGGGAACACTGAAGCTTTCTTT. Residues: CASSLFRQGNTEAFF.